This T cell receptor (beta chain) emerged from a study of T cell responses to AZD1222 COVID-19 vaccine. Findings and limits, study-wide: Once two AZD1222 doses were given, Spike-specific TCR breadth and depth went up. Among the donors, most were white British and more were female, and clonal diversity was possibly underestimated. Only 5 to 7 individuals given AZD1222 were seropositive at baseline.

Germline values: CDR1 WNHNN, CDR2 SYGVQD (reference sequence). The CDR3 consists of 18 residues. Trimming cost V 0 bases and J 7 bases; bases outside gene matches: 9. On this clone itself: As yet, its antigen is unknown.

Method: immunoSEQ multiplex PCR; TCRdb's copy keeps in-frame clones and lacks some. The sample has 95,000 to 110,000 clones, over 90% seen once; the top ten hold less than 6.5%. The source is an adult in good health. The V gene is TRBV10-1, the J gene TRBJ2-1, with 13 nucleotides matching TRBD2. This material consisted of peripheral blood, taken on day 0 of AZD1222 vaccination. The CDR3 sequence is CASSESKGTSGKENEQFF. Here the CDR3 DNA reads TGCGCCAGCAGTGAGTCTAAAGGGACTAGCGGGAAGGAAAATGAGCAGTTCTTC.